A selection of T cell receptor beta chains follows, all from one sample in a study of CD8 T cells in Susac syndrome. TCRdb recomputed calls from the immunoSEQ multiplex PCR reads with MiXCR, one row per CDR3 protein. The profile shows about 300,000 distinct CDR3 sequences, 92% of them singletons. The sequenced sample was CD4+ T cells from PBMCs. Receptors originate from a human donor with multiple sclerosis. Each CDR3 is given with its conserved first and last residue. The D gene is left open where the match is weak. Rows give clone size only sometimes, using once, few, many, or a class for an expanded clone.

clone_size j_call v_call d_call cdr3_aa cdr3_nt
. TRBJ2-2 TRBV11-2 . CASSLGDATGELFF TGTGCCAGCAGCTTAGGTGATGCCACCGGGGAGCTGTTTTTT
. TRBJ1-1 TRBV7-9 . CASSLGFRNTEAFF TGTGCCAGCAGCTTAGGCTTCAGGAACACTGAAGCTTTCTTT
. TRBJ1-1 TRBV2 TRBD1 CASSPDRGRGEAFF TGTGCCAGCAGCCCCGACAGGGGCAGGGGTGAAGCTTTCTTT
. TRBJ2-2 TRBV12-3/TRBV12-4 . CASTFGRLLNTGELFF TGTGCCAGCACCTTTGGGCGGCTCTTGAACACCGGGGAGCTGTTTTTT
. TRBJ2-3 TRBV5-6 TRBD2 CASSLRGVNTQYF TGTGCCAGCAGCCTGCGGGGGGTGAATACGCAGTATTTT
. TRBJ2-2 TRBV7-9 . CASTLPGDTQTGELFF TGTGCCAGCACCCTACCGGGAGACACACAAACCGGGGAGCTGTTTTTT
. TRBJ2-7 TRBV20-1 . CSATSEAGYEQYF TGCAGTGCTACTAGCGAGGCCGGCTACGAGCAGTACTTC
. TRBJ2-1 TRBV19 . CASSTGSWYNEQFF TGTGCCAGTAGTACCGGGAGCTGGTACAATGAGCAGTTCTTC
. TRBJ1-1 TRBV6-2/TRBV6-3 TRBD1 CASADRGKNTEAFF TGTGCCAGCGCTGACAGGGGGAAAAACACTGAAGCTTTCTTT
. TRBJ2-3 TRBV30 . CAWSTGRLPGLDTQYF TGTGCCTGGAGTACAGGGAGACTCCCGGGTTTAGATACGCAGTATTTT
. TRBJ2-1 TRBV12-3/TRBV12-4 TRBD2 CASSQSSGTYNEQFF TGTGCCAGCAGTCAGTCTAGCGGGACCTACAATGAGCAGTTCTTC
. TRBJ1-4 TRBV30 . CAWSVPGATNEKLFF TGTGCCTGGAGTGTACCGGGGGCTACTAATGAAAAACTGTTTTTT
. TRBJ2-7 TRBV20-1 TRBD2 CSATKQREGDEQYF TGCAGTGCTACAAAACAGCGGGAGGGCGACGAGCAGTACTTC
. TRBJ2-1 TRBV20-1 . CSARQGTKGSYNEQFF TGCAGTGCTAGACAGGGGACGAAAGGCTCCTACAATGAGCAGTTCTTC
. TRBJ2-1 TRBV3-1 . CASSHEISSYNEQFF TGTGCCAGCAGCCATGAGATAAGCTCCTACAATGAGCAGTTCTTC
. TRBJ2-5 TRBV11-2 TRBD2 CASSFPSGVETQYF TGTGCCAGCAGCTTTCCTAGCGGGGTCGAGACCCAGTACTTC
. TRBJ2-3 TRBV18 . CASSPRPPSTDTQYF TGTGCCAGCTCACCTCGACCGCCCAGCACAGATACGCAGTATTTT
. TRBJ2-3 TRBV20-1 TRBD2 CSAPGLAGSYTDTQYF TGCAGTGCCCCGGGACTAGCGGGATCATACACAGATACGCAGTATTTT
. TRBJ1-3 TRBV20-1 . CSASAPGHPNTIYF TGCAGTGCTAGTGCTCCGGGACACCCAAACACCATATATTTT
few TRBJ2-7 TRBV7-9 TRBD2 CASSFSGLAGYEQYF TGTGCCAGCAGCTTCAGCGGACTAGCGGGGTACGAGCAGTACTTC
. TRBJ2-3 TRBV27 . CASSLVGFRDTQYF TGTGCCAGCAGTTTAGTGGGTTTTAGGGATACGCAGTATTTT
. TRBJ1-1 TRBV30 . CAWSVLRTVLNTEAFF TGTGCCTGGAGTGTACTCCGGACAGTATTGAACACTGAAGCTTTCTTT
. TRBJ2-3 TRBV20-1 TRBD2 CSAETGLAEDTQYF TGCAGTGCTGAGACCGGACTAGCGGAAGATACGCAGTATTTT
. TRBJ1-5 TRBV30 TRBD1 CAWSGDSTTQPQHF TGTGCCTGGAGTGGGGACAGCACTACTCAGCCCCAGCATTTT
. TRBJ2-5 TRBV27 . CASTGLAEGTQYF TGTGCCAGCACAGGCCTAGCAGAAGGGACCCAGTACTTC
. TRBJ2-5 TRBV24-1 . CATSDLLGLAAGETQYF TGTGCCACCAGTGATTTGCTGGGGTTAGCGGCCGGGGAGACCCAGTACTTC
once TRBJ2-4 TRBV7-8 . CASSLSGRAKNIQYF TGTGCCAGCAGCTTATCTGGCAGGGCCAAAAACATTCAGTACTTC
. TRBJ2-2 TRBV7-2 . CASSFAVFTGELFF TGTGCCAGCAGCTTCGCGGTATTTACCGGGGAGCTGTTTTTT